This TCR beta chain emerged from a study of blood T cell repertoires in COVID-19 (dated by TCRdb to the early 2020s). Concerning the study at large: The collaborator samples originated in the United States, Italy and Spain and spanned the acute and convalescent phases of COVID-19. Nearly every sample came with metadata listing a de-identified subject ID, COVID-19 status, age in years and sex. Samples were obtained from the ongoing ImmuneRACE study (first 160 participants) and from about 1,300 subjects provided by 6 global collaborators. HLA class I and class II types, where available, came from metadata supplied by the sample provider rather than from assay-based typing. Deeply sampled blood TCRbeta repertoires from subjects exposed to, actively infected with, or recovered from COVID-19 were included in the dataset. The material from the prospective study consisted of cDNA or gDNA derived from T cells, B-cell-depleted T cells, or PBMCs. A freely available public database, intended as a resource for researchers studying the immune response to SARS-CoV-2, is where the repertoires were released. Study-wide findings and limitations: The amount of clinical and demographic metadata varied by source and participant and was provided uncurated.

Whole blood was collected in K2EDTA tubes by collaborating institutions according to the institutions' own protocols. For TCRbeta analysis, collaborator samples were shipped as frozen whole blood, as isolated PBMCs, or as DNA extracted from either sample type. V is cut by 4 bases and J by 6 bases, and the space between the germline ends is 16 bases. CDR1 is given as LNHDA and CDR2 as SQIVND, both from the germline V gene (reference sequence). CDR3 length: 14 amino acids, cysteine to phenylalanine. The retained sequence is limited to the CDR3, 42 bases, with the frame set at the first base. TCRbeta CDR3 regions were amplified from genomic DNA using the immunoSEQ Assay, a bias-controlled multiplex PCR. In the original analysis: Nucleated cell counts per sample were estimated from amplification of reference gene primers within the assay. Sequence reads were collapsed and filtered to measure the absolute abundance of every unique TCRbeta CDR3 rearrangement. Productive Simpson clonality was computed per sample as the square root of Simpson's diversity index over productive rearrangements. Entries here come from immuneACCESS through TCRdb and include only in-frame sequences with V and J called. Some clones fail to appear in such tables; in the studies checked, an unresolved V gene covers under half of the shortfall, and the cause of the remainder is unknown. D and trimming were read from the DNA, whereas the V and J calls and clone size are those reported in that table. The sample has about 84,000 clones on record, 65% to 85% of them singletons. The ten largest clones add up to roughly two fifths of the sample.

This clone was counted between two and nine times. There is no known antigen for this receptor. The record has no base qualities; no much larger clone is one base away. The sample comprised peripheral blood. The clonotype comes from a man older than 75 with active or convalescent COVID-19. The receptor chain draws on TRBV19 and TRBJ2-7, with TRBD2 tentatively as D gene (7 bases match). The nucleotide sequence reads as follows: TGTGCCAGTAGTAGCCGGGACGGGGGGCTCGAGCAGTACTTC. This codes for CASSSRDGGLEQYF.